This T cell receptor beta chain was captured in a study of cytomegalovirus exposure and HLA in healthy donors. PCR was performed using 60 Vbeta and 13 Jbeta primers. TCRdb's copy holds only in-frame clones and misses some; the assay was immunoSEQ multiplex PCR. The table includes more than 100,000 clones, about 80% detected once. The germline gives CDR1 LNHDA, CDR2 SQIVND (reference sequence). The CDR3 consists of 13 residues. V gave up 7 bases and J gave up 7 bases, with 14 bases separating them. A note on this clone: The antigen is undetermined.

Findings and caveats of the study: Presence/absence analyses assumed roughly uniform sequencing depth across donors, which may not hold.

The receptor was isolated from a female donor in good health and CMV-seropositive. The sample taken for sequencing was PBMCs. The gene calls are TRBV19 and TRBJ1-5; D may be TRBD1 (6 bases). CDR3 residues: CASTDRMGQPQHF. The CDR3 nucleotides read TGTGCCAGTACCGACAGGATGGGGCAGCCCCAGCATTTT.